This record looks at one T cell receptor (beta chain) sequence and its context. Its antigen is unidentified. The table came from immunoSEQ multiplex PCR; TCRdb's copy has only in-frame clones and leaves some out. The sample shows 30,000 to 35,000 clones, 95% of them seen only once. The data are from a study of T cells in tuberculosis. The wider study: In South Africa, adults with active tuberculosis were compared with IGRA-negative and latently infected IGRA-positive adolescents. Findings and limits, study-wide: Shorter CDR3-alpha in active tuberculosis partly drove smaller distances.

Tuberculin skin test and IGRA determined adolescents' latent tuberculosis status at entry. The CDR3 length is 11 residues. The germline V and J ends were trimmed by 7 bases and 6 bases, with 9 bases remaining between them. Germline V gene lookup returns CDR1 SNHLY and CDR2 FYNNEI. The chain couples TRBV2 to TRBJ1-2, with a weak D call TRBD1 (5 bases). The sequence was obtained from a donor aged 10-29 years with latent tuberculosis or without tuberculosis infection. The sequenced material came from PBMCs. The CDR3 protein is CASNRGNGYTF. In nucleotides, the CDR3 is TGTGCCAGCAATAGGGGAAATGGCTACACCTTC.